A single sample is the source of the 30 T cell receptor beta chains below, sequenced in a study of cytomegalovirus exposure and HLA in healthy donors. Libraries were prepared by immunoSEQ multiplex PCR; TCRdb keeps only in-frame clonotypes and omits some of them. The sample consists of 100,000 to 150,000 clones, roughly 95% of them appearing once. The sequenced sample was PBMCs. The source of these receptors is a man younger than 30 in good health and CMV-seronegative.

V usage is TRBV9 and J usage is TRBJ2-2, with no clear D. Per the germline V gene, CDR1 is SGDLS and CDR2 is YYNGEE. With 1 base removed from V and 0 bases from J, the gap between germline ends came to 7 bases. The CDR3 runs to 15 residues. The CDR3, as DNA: TGTGCCAGCAGCGTAAGCCGTACGAACACCGGGGAGCTGTTTTTT. Protein: CASSVSRTNTGELFF.

This clone was seen only once. CDR3 bases: TGTGCCAGCAGCGGTGGGGAGTGGGATACGCAGTATTTT. Translated: CASSGGEWDTQYF. The V gene is TRBV9, the J gene TRBJ2-3; possible D gene TRBD2, 5 bases. CDR1 is SGDLS, CDR2 YYNGEE, per germline. The CDR3 loop spans 13 amino acids. V was shortened by 3 bases and J by 6 bases, with 11 bases between the two germline ends.

The gene calls are TRBV5-1 and TRBJ2-7, with no clear D. Germline V gives CDR1 SGHRS, CDR2 YFSETQ. The CDR3 spans 14 residues. V lost 0 bases, J lost 0 bases, and 7 bases lay in between. The CDR3 region has the DNA TGCGCCAGCAGCTTGGAATCCGTCTCCTACGAGCAGTACTTC. Protein product: CASSLESVSYEQYF.

The rearrangement links TRBV9 to TRBJ2-7, with D hard to call. This CDR3 has 14 residues. CDR1 is SGDLS, CDR2 YYNGEE, per germline. Trimming pared 0 bases from V and 0 bases from J, leaving 7 bases between. CDR3 nucleotides: TGTGCCAGCAGCGTAGCTCCTAGCTCCTACGAGCAGTACTTC. This codes for CASSVAPSSYEQYF.

This clone has just a few counts. V gene TRBV5-8 combines with J gene TRBJ2-7; the D gene is possibly TRBD1 (5 bases). The CDR3 is 16 residues long. With 0 bases removed from V and 1 base from J, the gap between germline ends came to 14 bases. Germline V gene data show CDR1 as SGHTS and CDR2 as YDEGEE. The CDR3 DNA reads TGTGCCAGCAGCTTGGCCGTGTCAGGGCTTTCCTACGAGCAGTACTTC. Its translation is CASSLAVSGLSYEQYF.

The chain carries TRBV27 and TRBJ2-6, with no clear D. CDR1 and CDR2 from the germline V gene are MNHEY and SMNVEV (reference sequence). Trimming left V 5 bases short and J 5 bases short, with 13 bases between. The CDR3 runs 15 residues. CDR3 loop: CASSPNMAWANVLTF. The CDR3 coding sequence is TGTGCCAGCAGTCCAAACATGGCCTGGGCCAACGTCCTGACTTTC.

The sample holds one count of this clone. The rearrangement joins TRBV27 to TRBJ1-1, with TRBD1 as a possible D gene (5 bases). Germline CDR1 MNHEY, CDR2 SMNVEV (reference sequence). Deletions cut 6 bases from V and 3 bases from J, with 11 bases between. This CDR3 is built from 13 residues. The CDR3 is CASRKGHHTEAFF. CDR3 DNA: TGTGCCAGCAGAAAAGGACACCACACTGAAGCTTTCTTT.

The chain recombines TRBV5-5 with TRBJ2-1, with a possible D match to TRBD1 (5 bases). Germline V gene data show CDR1 as SGHKS and CDR2 as YYEKEE (reference sequence). The CDR3 is made up of 14 amino acids. V was clipped by 5 bases and J by 0 bases, with 9 bases between them. The CDR3 sequence is CASSYDSSYNEQFF. For the CDR3, the DNA is TGTGCCAGCAGTTATGACAGCTCCTACAATGAGCAGTTCTTC.

V is TRBV28 and J is TRBJ1-2, with a possible D match to TRBD1 (5 bases). Per the germline V gene, CDR1 is MDHEN and CDR2 is SYDVKM. With 8 bases removed from V and 2 bases from J, the gap between germline ends came to 12 bases. The CDR3 runs to 13 residues. The CDR3 here is CASPKNRNYGYTF. CDR3 in DNA: TGTGCCAGCCCTAAGAACAGGAACTATGGCTACACCTTC.

V gene TRBV2 combines with J gene TRBJ1-2; no clear D. From germline, CDR1 is SNHLY and CDR2 FYNNEI. This CDR3 is built from 14 residues. V lost 7 bases and J lost 2, with 14 bases in between. The CDR3 sequence: CASMGRRGNYGYTF. CDR3 DNA: TGTGCCAGCATGGGCAGACGAGGGAACTATGGCTACACCTTC.

CDR3 in amino acids: CASSPPGLGTGELFF. The CDR3 coding sequence is TGTGCCAGCAGCCCTCCGGGACTAGGGACCGGGGAGCTGTTTTTT. The gene calls are TRBV5-4 and TRBJ2-2; TRBD2 aligns across 8 bases. The CDR3 loop spans 15 amino acids. Unmatched junction bases numbered 7, after V lost 4 bases and J lost 5 bases. Germline values: CDR1 SGHNT, CDR2 YYREEE (reference sequence).

The CDR3 here is CASSPASRGQYF. In DNA form, the CDR3 reads TGTGCCAGCAGCCCCGCCTCCCGGGGGCAGTATTTT. This chain connects TRBV7-9 to TRBJ2-3; tentative D call: TRBD2 (5 bases). In germline, CDR1 is SEHNR, CDR2 FQNEAQ (reference sequence). The CDR3 sequence is 12 residues long. Trimming stripped 5 bases from V and 11 bases from J, with 14 bases between.

This chain joins TRBV5-4 and TRBJ2-3, with TRBD2 as a possible D gene (6 bases). CDR1 SGHNT and CDR2 YYREEE come from the germline V gene (reference sequence). This CDR3 has 15 residues. Trimming took off 2 bases at V and 3 bases at J, with 13 bases between the two ends. The CDR3 region is CASSFKGLATDTQYF. The DNA of the CDR3 is TGTGCCAGCAGCTTCAAGGGGCTAGCGACAGATACGCAGTATTTT.

J is TRBJ1-1 and V is TRBV4-1; 8 bases are a match to TRBD1. Losses at the gene ends were 3 bases for V and 6 bases for J; bases not matched to a gene: 12. This CDR3 is built from 16 residues. The germline gives CDR1 MGHRA, CDR2 YSYEKL. CDR3 nucleotide sequence: TGCGCCAGCAGCCATCACCCGACCGGGACAGGACCTGAAGCTTTCTTT. Residues: CASSHHPTGTGPEAFF.

This clone appeared a single time. The V call is TRBV28, the J call TRBJ1-5; possibly TRBD1 for D (6 bases). Per germline, CDR1 MDHEN and CDR2 SYDVKM. This CDR3 has 15 residues. V was shortened by 3 bases and J by 5 bases, with 14 bases between the two germline ends. The CDR3 DNA reads TGTGCCAGCAGTTTTATTCAGGGGAGGGATCAGCCCCAGCATTTT. Translated: CASSFIQGRDQPQHF.

This clone has a handful of counts. The chain recombines TRBV28 with TRBJ2-7; 11 bases are shared with TRBD2. Germline V lookup: CDR1 MDHEN, CDR2 SYDVKM. CDR3 length equals 21 residues. V gave up 4 bases and J gave up 3 bases; unmatched junction bases: 23. The CDR3 sequence is CASSSLLVGASTSGSYYEQYF. CDR3 DNA sequence: TGTGCCAGCAGTTCCCTCCTTGTTGGCGCTTCAACTAGCGGGAGTTACTACGAGCAGTACTTC.

The rearrangement uses TRBV5-1 and TRBJ1-2; possibly TRBD1 for D (6 bases). V shed 4 bases and J shed 3 bases, with 7 bases lying between them. Per germline, CDR1 SGHRS and CDR2 YFSETQ. The CDR3 is made up of 12 amino acids. In DNA, the CDR3 is TGCGCCAGCAGCGAGGGGGACTATGGCTACACCTTC. Translation gives CASSEGDYGYTF.

The V call is TRBV14, the J call TRBJ2-7; 7 bases are shared with TRBD2. CDR3 size: 14 residues. J lost 6 bases, V lost 0 bases, and 5 bases had no gene match. Germline lookup yields CDR1 SGHDN and CDR2 FVKESK. This CDR3 is CASSQDLGLVEQYF. The CDR3 nucleotides are TGTGCCAGCAGCCAAGATCTTGGACTAGTCGAGCAGTACTTC. Full variable domain (remainder filled in from reference TRBV14 and TRBJ2-7): EAGVTQFPSHSVIEKGQTVTLRCDPISGHDNLYWYRRVMGKEIKFLLHFVKESKQDESGMPNNRFLAERTGGTYSTLKVQPAELEDSGVYFCASSQDLGLVEQYFGPGTRLTVT.

Only one count was recorded for this clone. The DNA of the CDR3 is TGTGCCAGCAGCCGACAGGGGACAGGGCGTCTCTATGGCTACACCTTC. It translates to CASSRQGTGRLYGYTF. V gene TRBV7-2 combines with J gene TRBJ1-2; TRBD1 agrees at 9 bases. The V and J ends lost 5 bases and 4 bases, in that order; junction bases with no gene match: 11. Per germline, CDR1 SGHTA and CDR2 FQGNSA. This CDR3 has 16 residues. Full variable domain (outside the CDR3, taken from reference TRBV7-2 and TRBJ1-2): GAGVSQSPSNKVTEKGKDVELRCDPISGHTALYWYRQSLGQGLEFLIYFQGNSAPDKSGLPSDRFSAERTGGSVSTLTIQRTQQEDSAVYLCASSRQGTGRLYGYTFGSGTRLTVV.

This chain joins TRBV6-6 and TRBJ2-3, with no clear D. This CDR3 contains 12 residues. V gave up 7 bases and J gave up 3 bases, with 8 bases separating them. Looked up from germline, CDR1 is MNHNY and CDR2 is SVGAGI (reference sequence). DNA of the CDR3: TGTGCCAGCATGAGGAGAACAGATACGCAGTATTTT. It translates to CASMRRTDTQYF.

This rearrangement joins TRBV7-9 to TRBJ2-7; TRBD1 matches 7 bases. V was pared by 2 bases and J by 3 bases, with 4 bases of the junction left unmatched. CDR1 and CDR2 from the germline V gene are SEHNR and FQNEAQ (reference sequence). The CDR3 has 14 residues. The CDR3 spells CASSLLQGVYEQYF. The CDR3, as DNA: TGTGCCAGCAGCTTATTGCAGGGGGTCTACGAGCAGTACTTC. Supplemented by reference TRBV7-9 and TRBJ2-7, the full variable domain reads DTGVSQNPRHKITKRGQNVTFRCDPISEHNRLYWYRQTLGQGPEFLTYFQNEAQLEKSRLLSDRFSAERPKGSFSTLEIQRTEQGDSAMYLCASSLLQGVYEQYFGPGTRLTVT.

The genes are TRBV30 and TRBJ1-5; 9 bases are shared with TRBD1. CDR1 is GTSNPN, CDR2 SVGIG, per germline (reference sequence). Germline trimming cut 1 base from V and 7 bases from J; bases unmatched to any gene: 8. The CDR3 spans 15 residues. The CDR3 DNA follows: TGTGCCTGGAGTGCCGACAGGGGGGTGGGGCAGCCCCAGCATTTT. The encoded protein is CAWSADRGVGQPQHF.

The V gene is TRBV13, the J gene TRBJ2-7; D gene uncertain. Trimming removed 5 bases from V and 7 bases from J, with 12 bases in between. This CDR3 is built from 12 residues. Germline V CDR1 and CDR2: PRHDT, FYEKMQ (reference sequence). The CDR3 DNA sequence: TGTGCCAGCAGCCCAGGTGGCAGGGAGCAGTACTTC. Amino acids: CASSPGGREQYF.

The chain is built from TRBV6-6 and TRBJ2-7; the match to TRBD1 covers 9 bases. The CDR3 runs to 12 residues. Trimming took 5 bases from V and 9 from J; bases not matched to a gene: 5. Germline assignment: CDR1 MNHNY and CDR2 SVGAGI (reference sequence). CDR3 sequence: CASSPHRGRQYF. The CDR3 coding sequence is TGTGCCAGCAGTCCTCACAGGGGGCGGCAGTACTTC.

J is TRBJ2-7 and V is TRBV6-6; D is ambiguous. The germline V and J ends were trimmed by 5 bases and 3 bases, with 8 bases remaining between them. Per the germline V gene, CDR1 is MNHNY and CDR2 is SVGAGI (reference sequence). This CDR3 has 12 amino acids. This CDR3 reads CASSTEIYEQYF. Here the CDR3 DNA reads TGTGCCAGCAGTACAGAAATCTACGAGCAGTACTTC.

V and J are TRBV27 and TRBJ1-3; 7 bases line up with TRBD1. Germline loops: CDR1 MNHEY, CDR2 SMNVEV (reference sequence). The CDR3 consists of 16 residues. J lost 0 bases, V lost 5 bases, and 7 bases had no gene match. Here the CDR3 reads CASSTRQGSSGNTIYF. In DNA form, the CDR3 reads TGTGCCAGCAGTACCAGACAGGGTAGCTCTGGAAACACCATATATTTT.

The V call is TRBV6-5, the J call TRBJ2-1; 11 bases are a match to TRBD2. With 2 bases clipped from V and 9 bases from J, the junction kept 9 bases outside the gene matches. Per the germline V gene, CDR1 is MNHEY and CDR2 is SVGAGI. The CDR3 loop spans 16 amino acids. CDR3 bases: TGTGCCAGCAGTTACGATCTAGCGGGAGGAGTCATTGAGCAGTTCTTC. Protein product: CASSYDLAGGVIEQFF.

In its sample, this clone was seen a few times. The V gene is TRBV28, the J gene TRBJ1-4; D might be TRBD1 (5 bases). The CDR3 loop spans 15 amino acids. V lost 1 base, J lost 0 bases, and 6 bases lay in between. Germline values: CDR1 MDHEN, CDR2 SYDVKM. The CDR3 bases are TGTGCCAGCAGTTTATCGGGGGCAACTAATGAAAAACTGTTTTTT. Its protein product is CASSLSGATNEKLFF.

The V call is TRBV7-6, the J call TRBJ1-1; no firm D call. This CDR3 contains 15 residues. V was pared by 1 base and J by 4 bases, with 13 bases between. In germline, CDR1 is SGHVS, CDR2 FNYEAQ. The CDR3 DNA follows: TGTGCCAGCAGCTTAGGTTCCGGGGTTCTCACTGAAGCTTTCTTT. It yields the protein CASSLGSGVLTEAFF. The variable domain in full, completed from reference TRBV7-6 and TRBJ1-1, reads GAGVSQSPRYKVTKRGQDVALRCDPISGHVSLYWYRQALGQGPEFLTYFNYEAQQDKSGLPNDRFSAERPEGSISTLTIQRTEQRDSAMYRCASSLGSGVLTEAFFGQGTRLTVV.

The chain joins TRBV14 to TRBJ2-1; D uncertain. Germline assignment: CDR1 SGHDN and CDR2 FVKESK. Trimming left V 0 bases short and J 5 bases short, with 8 bases between. The CDR3 sequence is 14 residues long. The CDR3 sequence is CASSQEPQNNEQFF. The DNA of the CDR3 is TGTGCCAGCAGCCAAGAACCACAGAACAATGAGCAGTTCTTC.